Presented here are 16 T cell receptor beta chains from one specimen sequenced in a study of shared clonotypes between healthy human individuals. The table came from immunoSEQ multiplex PCR; TCRdb's copy has only in-frame clones and leaves some out. The sample holds hundreds of thousands of clones, 95% to 97% seen once. Sequenced material: naive CD4+ T cells sorted from blood. Regarding subset: CD45RA+ positively selected. These receptors all stem from a woman aged 30 to 39 in good health.

The chain joins TRBV25-1 to TRBJ1-2, with D unresolved. Trimming left V 1 base short and J 5 bases short, with 5 bases between. Germline-derived CDR1 and CDR2 are MGHDK and SYGVNS. This CDR3 region has 12 residues. The CDR3 is CASSESEYGYTF. CDR3 nucleotide sequence: TGTGCCAGCAGTGAATCAGAGTATGGCTACACCTTC.

The chain is built from TRBV28 and TRBJ2-1; 9 bases agree with TRBD2. V gave up 4 bases and J gave up 7 bases; unmatched junction bases: 17. There are 18 residues in the CDR3. CDR1 MDHEN and CDR2 SYDVKM come from the germline V gene. CDR3 nucleotide sequence: TGTGCCAGCAGTTCCCTCCACCGGGGTAGCGGGAGTTATAATGAGCAGTTCTTC. It yields the protein CASSSLHRGSGSYNEQFF.

J is TRBJ2-2 and V is TRBV19, with TRBD1 matching over 8 bases. V dropped 7 bases and J dropped 2; count of bases not matched to a gene: 3. Germline V lookup: CDR1 LNHDA, CDR2 SQIVND (reference sequence). The CDR3 is 14 amino acids. CDR3 nucleotide sequence: TGTGCCAGTATTGGGACAGGTAACACCGGGGAGCTGTTTTTT. Residues: CASIGTGNTGELFF.

The chain combines TRBV6-1 with TRBJ2-2; possibly TRBD1 or TRBD2 for D (5 bases each). The CDR3 spans 14 residues. In germline, CDR1 is MNHNS, CDR2 SASEGT. V was shortened by 7 bases and J by 6 bases, with 15 bases between the two germline ends. The DNA of the CDR3 is TGTGCCAGCACCCCCGGGACCCCTGCCGGGGAGCTGTTTTTT. The encoded protein is CASTPGTPAGELFF.

The chain carries TRBV2 and TRBJ2-1, with TRBD2 matching 10 bases. From germline, CDR1 is SNHLY and CDR2 FYNNEI. Germline trimming cut 6 bases from V and 7 bases from J; bases unmatched to any gene: 9. The CDR3 has 15 amino acids. The CDR3 spells CASRVEREGGNEQFF. The CDR3 nucleotides read TGTGCCAGCAGGGTTGAGCGGGAGGGCGGTAATGAGCAGTTCTTC.

This chain uses TRBV4-1 with TRBJ1-5, with D perhaps matching TRBD1 (5 bases). V gave up 0 bases and J gave up 5 bases, with 11 bases separating them. Germline-derived CDR1 and CDR2 are MGHRA and YSYEKL. The length of the CDR3 is 15 residues. This CDR3 reads CASSQEGWGDQPQHF. CDR3 sequence (DNA): TGCGCCAGCAGCCAAGAAGGTTGGGGGGATCAGCCCCAGCATTTT.

The V and J genes are TRBV25-1 and TRBJ2-3; 10 nucleotides align to TRBD1. This CDR3 is 14 amino acids long. Germline values: CDR1 MGHDK, CDR2 SYGVNS. The J segment lost 5 bases and the V segment lost 6 bases, leaving 5 bases of the junction unmatched. This CDR3 reads CASSRQGAGDTQYF. In DNA, the CDR3 is TGTGCCAGCAGCCGACAGGGGGCAGGAGATACGCAGTATTTT.

V is TRBV13 and J is TRBJ2-5; D tentatively fits TRBD1 or TRBD2 (5 bases each). This CDR3 spans 13 amino acids. V shed 5 bases and J shed 3 bases, with 10 bases lying between them. The germline V gene has CDR1 PRHDT and CDR2 FYEKMQ (reference sequence). The CDR3 DNA reads as TGTGCCAGCAGCAGGGACGAGGAAGAGACCCAGTACTTC. This translates into CASSRDEEETQYF.

This clone was seen only once. V usage is TRBV27 and J usage is TRBJ2-7; 8 bases map to TRBD1. CDR3 length equals 13 residues. V was pared by 2 bases and J by 6 bases, with 3 bases of the junction left unmatched. The germline V gene has CDR1 MNHEY and CDR2 SMNVEV (reference sequence). The CDR3 DNA sequence: TGTGCCAGCAGTTTAACAGGGGGTCGCGAGCAGTACTTC. This encodes CASSLTGGREQYF.

The chain carries TRBV11-2 and TRBJ1-6; 8 bases match TRBD1. Germline V gene lookup returns CDR1 SGHAT and CDR2 FQNNGV. CDR3 length equals 16 residues. Trimming cost V 4 bases and J 7 bases; bases outside gene matches: 9. The DNA of the CDR3 is TGTGCCAGCAGCTCAAACGGACAGGGCGTCAATTCACCCCTCCACTTT. This codes for CASSSNGQGVNSPLHF.

DNA of the CDR3: TGTGCCAGCAGCTCCCGGCTAGCGGGAGGCCACGAGCAGTACTTC. Translation gives CASSSRLAGGHEQYF. J is TRBJ2-7 and V is TRBV5-4; 11 nucleotides align to TRBD2. The CDR3 is 15 residues long. After removal of 3 bases from V and 5 bases from J, the junction contained 7 bases not matched to a gene. The germline V gene encodes CDR1 SGHNT and CDR2 YYREEE (reference sequence). Combining the CDR3 with reference TRBV5-4 and TRBJ2-7 gives the whole variable domain ETGVTQSPTHLIKTRGQQVTLRCSSQSGHNTVSWYQQALGQGPQFIFQYYREEENGRGNFPPRFSGLQFPNYSSELNVNALELDDSALYLCASSSRLAGGHEQYFGPGTRLTVT.

The chain combines TRBV14 with TRBJ1-1; D is unresolved. This CDR3 region has 13 residues. Germline CDR1 reads SGHDN; CDR2 reads FVKESK. With 2 bases removed from V and 11 bases from J, the gap between germline ends came to 15 bases. The CDR3 DNA reads as TGTGCCAGCAGCCAACGAGGGTTTGGATTGGCTTTCTTT. Residues: CASSQRGFGLAFF.

The rearrangement uses TRBV28 and TRBJ1-5; 8 bases are shared with TRBD1. This CDR3 comprises 15 residues. V lost 5 bases, J lost 6 bases, and 9 bases stayed unmatched. Germline V gives CDR1 MDHEN, CDR2 SYDVKM. CDR3 sequence reads: CASSPADRDFQPQHF. The CDR3 nucleotides read TGTGCCAGCAGTCCGGCGGACAGGGACTTTCAGCCCCAGCATTTT.

This CDR3 reads CASSYSPGSNQPQHF. The CDR3 DNA sequence: TGTGCCAGCAGTTACTCGCCCGGGAGCAATCAGCCCCAGCATTTT. The chain links TRBV6-5 to TRBJ1-5; no clear D gene. Germline V gives CDR1 MNHEY, CDR2 SVGAGI. The CDR3 runs 15 residues. V was trimmed by 0 bases and J by 1 base, leaving 7 bases between them.

The chain combines TRBV28 with TRBJ1-4; unclear D gene. Deletions cut 3 bases from V and 11 bases from J, with 16 bases between. The CDR3 consists of 14 residues. The V gene's germline CDR1 is MDHEN and CDR2 SYDVKM. CDR3 DNA sequence: TGTGCCAGCAGTTTGGGTCCTCCTTTTGGGAAACTGTTTTTT. Residues: CASSLGPPFGKLFF.

This clone occurred a few times. This chain uses TRBV6-6 with TRBJ2-3, with D perhaps TRBD1 (6 bases). The CDR3 is made up of 14 amino acids. Germline V CDR1 and CDR2: MNHNY, SVGAGI (reference sequence). V was shortened by 4 bases and J by 0 bases, with 8 bases between the two germline ends. CDR3 in amino acids: CASSFGQSTDTQYF. As DNA, the CDR3 is TGTGCCAGCAGTTTTGGACAGAGCACAGATACGCAGTATTTT.